This entry lists 30 T cell receptor beta chains sequenced from one sample in a study of Ad26.COV2.S vaccination and SARS-CoV-2 variants. Treatment here: about 20 received Ad26.COV2.S at low or high dose, single or two shots; 5 received placebo; per-sample allocation not given. Sampling occurred on day 63 after the first vaccine or placebo injection. Data came from immunoSEQ multiplex PCR; TCRdb stores just in-frame clones and leaves some out. The sample holds approximately 480,000 clones; 70% to 90% are singletons and the top ten take around 13%. Material: peripheral blood, obtained in a trial of Ad26.COV2.S vaccine versus placebo. Receptor source: a person aged 18 to 59 who received the Ad26.COV2.S COVID-19 vaccine or a placebo.

This chain links TRBV24-1 with TRBJ2-1; maybe TRBD2 (5 bases). Trimming stripped 4 bases from V and 2 bases from J, with 14 bases between. CDR3 length equals 16 residues. Germline V lookup: CDR1 KGHDR, CDR2 SFDVKD. In nucleotides, the CDR3 is TGTGCCACCAGTGACTCCGCGCTAGCCACCTACAATGAGCAGTTCTTC. Its translation is CATSDSALATYNEQFF.

This chain's CDR3 is CASSLAAADTEAFF. Here the CDR3 DNA reads TGCGCCAGCAGCTTGGCGGCAGCCGACACTGAAGCTTTCTTT. The gene calls are TRBV5-1 and TRBJ1-1; no clear D gene. V was clipped by 0 bases and J by 3 bases, with 9 bases between them. From germline, CDR1 is SGHRS and CDR2 YFSETQ. The CDR3 runs 14 residues.

This chain links TRBV7-2 with TRBJ2-1; 9 positions agree with TRBD2. CDR1 is SGHTA, CDR2 FQGNSA, per germline. This CDR3 region has 17 residues. V was clipped by 0 bases and J by 4 bases; unmatched bases: 7. The CDR3 loop reads CASSLAGGRASYNEQFF. CDR3 sequence (DNA): TGTGCCAGCAGCTTAGCTGGCGGGAGGGCCTCGTACAATGAGCAGTTCTTC.

The chain joins TRBV5-6 to TRBJ1-6; D not certain. The germline gives CDR1 SGHDT, CDR2 YYEEEE. Trimming cost V 1 base and J 9 bases, with 11 bases left between them. The CDR3 is 14 residues long. This CDR3 reads CASSLNPRGSPLHF. The CDR3 coding sequence is TGTGCCAGCAGCTTGAACCCCCGGGGTTCACCCCTCCACTTT.

The CDR3: CASSRQGETQYF. CDR3 nucleotides: TGTGCCAGTAGTCGACAGGGAGAGACCCAGTACTTC. The chain uses TRBV19 and TRBJ2-5; 7 positions match TRBD1. The germline CDR1 and CDR2 sequences are LNHDA and SQIVND (reference sequence). The CDR3 consists of 12 residues. V shed 5 bases, J shed 4 bases, and the junction held 1 base outside the gene matches.

J is TRBJ1-1 and V is TRBV4-3; D unclear. CDR3 length: 13 amino acids. Germline V gene lookup returns CDR1 LGHNA and CDR2 YSLEER. The germline V and J ends were trimmed by 3 bases and 3 bases, with 8 bases remaining between them. CDR3 bases: TGCGCCAGCAGCCAGTACAGTTACACTGAAGCTTTCTTT. It yields the protein CASSQYSYTEAFF.

The rearrangement joins TRBV5-6 to TRBJ2-3; no clear D gene. V was shortened by 6 bases and J by 1 base, with 9 bases between the two germline ends. The germline V gene has CDR1 SGHDT and CDR2 YYEEEE. The CDR3 runs 13 residues. In nucleotides, the CDR3 is TGTGCCAGCAACCGCCTCGGCACAGATACGCAGTATTTT. It codes for CASNRLGTDTQYF.

The DNA of the CDR3 is TGTGCCAGCAGTTACCCCCAGGGGTATGAGCAGTTCTTC. It codes for CASSYPQGYEQFF. V gene TRBV6-6 combines with J gene TRBJ2-1; D might be TRBD1 (6 bases). Deletions cut 2 bases from V and 8 bases from J, with 10 bases between. This CDR3 is built from 13 residues. Germline CDR1 and CDR2: MNHNY and SVGAGI (reference sequence).

V gene TRBV5-4 combines with J gene TRBJ1-3; D gene uncertain. V was shortened by 3 bases and J by 4 bases, with 14 bases between the two germline ends. CDR1 is SGHNT, CDR2 YYREEE, per germline (reference sequence). There are 15 residues in the CDR3. CDR3 sequence (DNA): TGTGCCAGCAGCTCTTACGCCACGGGGGGAAACACCATATATTTT. Translated, it gives CASSSYATGGNTIYF.

V and J are TRBV7-8 and TRBJ2-7; tentative D call: TRBD2 (5 bases). Trimming took 5 bases from V and 3 from J, leaving 14 bases between them. Germline V gene data show CDR1 as SGHVS and CDR2 as FQNEAQ. The CDR3 totals 14 residues. CDR3 DNA sequence: TGTGCCAGCAGCCCGCCCCGGGGTGTCTACGAGCAGTACTTC. As protein: CASSPPRGVYEQYF.

The chain carries TRBV19 and TRBJ1-1; D unresolved. Germline CDR1 and CDR2: LNHDA and SQIVND (reference sequence). This CDR3 spans 15 amino acids. Trimming removed 5 bases at V and 4 bases at J, with 17 bases between. The CDR3 here is CASSRRARLGTEAFF. The DNA of the CDR3 is TGTGCCAGTAGTCGACGGGCGAGATTAGGCACTGAAGCTTTCTTT.

This chain connects TRBV7-2 to TRBJ2-5; TRBD2 agrees at 7 bases. The germline V gene encodes CDR1 SGHTA and CDR2 FQGNSA. The CDR3 is 16 residues long. V was pared by 2 bases and J by 5 bases, with 11 bases of the junction left unmatched. CDR3 sequence: CASSLSVGGSGETQYF. In DNA, the CDR3 is TGTGCCAGCAGCTTATCGGTCGGCGGGAGTGGGGAGACCCAGTACTTC.

The chain joins TRBV28 to TRBJ1-2; no clear D. V lost 4 bases to trimming and J lost 0 bases, with 21 bases between them. Germline V gene lookup returns CDR1 MDHEN and CDR2 SYDVKM. The CDR3 covers 18 residues. The CDR3, as DNA: TGTGCCAGCAGTTCCAACACCCGCACAGCAGCTACTAACTATGGCTACACCTTC. This encodes CASSSNTRTAATNYGYTF.

V and J are TRBV29-1 and TRBJ2-3; D unresolved. There are 11 residues in the CDR3. Trimming removed 4 bases at V and 6 bases at J, with 8 bases between. Germline CDR1 SQVTM, CDR2 ANQGSEA. CDR3 sequence: CSVGSLDTQYF. The CDR3 DNA reads as TGCAGCGTTGGAAGTTTGGATACGCAGTATTTT.

The chain carries TRBV2 and TRBJ1-2; D is uncertain. Germline values: CDR1 SNHLY, CDR2 FYNNEI. This CDR3 has 12 residues. Trimming cost V 5 bases and J 8 bases, with 12 bases left between them. This CDR3 is CASSPAPTGYTF. The DNA of the CDR3 is TGTGCCAGCAGTCCCGCTCCGACAGGCTACACCTTC.

J is TRBJ2-7 and V is TRBV27; D tentatively fits TRBD1 or TRBD2 (5 bases each). The V end lost 6 bases, the J end lost 4 bases, and 16 bases lay between the germline ends. This CDR3 is built from 14 residues. Germline lookup yields CDR1 MNHEY and CDR2 SMNVEV (reference sequence). In DNA form, the CDR3 reads TGTGCCAGCAGGGGGGTTTATGGTCAGTACGAGCAGTACTTC. Its protein is CASRGVYGQYEQYF.

The rearrangement joins TRBV11-2 to TRBJ2-1, with D perhaps TRBD2 (5 bases). Germline assignment: CDR1 SGHAT and CDR2 FQNNGV. This CDR3 contains 11 residues. V was clipped by 5 bases and J by 7 bases, with 6 bases between them. This chain's CDR3 is CASSTGNEQFF. In nucleotides, the CDR3 is TGTGCCAGCAGCACGGGGAATGAGCAGTTCTTC.

This clone has just one count. CDR3 bases: TGTGCCAGCAGCCAAGTGACACTAGCCTACAATGAGCAGTTCTTC. Encoded protein: CASSQVTLAYNEQFF. The V and J genes are TRBV14 and TRBJ2-1, with D possibly being TRBD2 (5 bases). In germline, CDR1 is SGHDN, CDR2 FVKESK. V gave up 1 base and J gave up 2 bases, with 9 bases separating them. CDR3 size: 15 residues.

J is TRBJ2-5 and V is TRBV7-9; the match to TRBD2 covers 7 bases. Germline V gene data show CDR1 as SEHNR and CDR2 as FQNEAQ (reference sequence). This CDR3 has 13 residues. V was clipped by 5 bases and J by 4 bases; unmatched bases: 4. CDR3 nucleotide sequence: TGTGCCAGCAGCATGGGACTAATAGAGACCCAGTACTTC. Protein: CASSMGLIETQYF.

The chain is built from TRBV5-1 and TRBJ2-5; D possibly matches TRBD1 or TRBD2 (7 bases each). The CDR3 is 17 residues long. Germline V gene data show CDR1 as SGHRS and CDR2 as YFSETQ. Trimming cost V 4 bases and J 2 bases, with 21 bases left between them. CDR3 amino acids: CASSPGPSRGGQETQYF. DNA for the CDR3: TGCGCCAGCAGCCCCGGGCCCTCCAGGGGGGGGCAAGAGACCCAGTACTTC.

The chain joins TRBV15 to TRBJ2-2; 11 nucleotides match TRBD2. From germline, CDR1 is LNHNV and CDR2 YYDKDF (reference sequence). CDR3 length equals 15 residues. The V gene end was trimmed by 6 bases and the J gene end by 7 bases; junction bases not matched to a gene: 7. DNA of the CDR3: TGTGCCACCAGAATAGCGGGAGGGCCGGTCGGGGAGCTGTTTTTT. Amino acids: CATRIAGGPVGELFF.

This clone was found once. The chain uses TRBV4-3 and TRBJ2-7, with 8 bases lining up with TRBD1. Germline V gives CDR1 LGHNA, CDR2 YSLEER. J gave up 4 bases and V 4 bases, and 6 bases lay outside the gene matches. The CDR3 contains 14 residues. The CDR3 sequence is CASSPTGVIYEQYF. The CDR3 bases are TGCGCCAGCAGCCCGACAGGGGTTATTTACGAGCAGTACTTC.

J is TRBJ1-6 and V is TRBV9; unclear D gene. The CDR3 consists of 13 residues. With 4 bases removed from V and 9 bases from J, the gap between germline ends came to 11 bases. Germline-derived CDR1 and CDR2 are SGDLS and YYNGEE. This chain's CDR3 is CASSRDRVSPLHF. CDR3 in DNA: TGTGCCAGCAGCCGAGACCGTGTTTCACCCCTCCACTTT.

This chain joins TRBV6-5 and TRBJ1-2; D not resolved. In germline, CDR1 is MNHEY, CDR2 SVGAGI. The CDR3 consists of 13 residues. The germline V and J ends were trimmed by 0 bases and 1 base, with 3 bases remaining between them. CDR3 DNA sequence: TGTGCCAGCAGTTACTCGCGTAACTATGGCTACACCTTC. Translation gives CASSYSRNYGYTF.

The chain joins TRBV6-1 to TRBJ2-3, with no clear D. The CDR3 is 13 amino acids. The germline V gene has CDR1 MNHNS and CDR2 SASEGT. Trimming took off 1 base at V and 4 bases at J, with 6 bases between the two ends. CDR3 amino acids: CASSEGGADTQYF. The DNA for the CDR3 is TGTGCCAGCAGTGAAGGCGGAGCAGATACGCAGTATTTT.

The chain uses TRBV11-2 and TRBJ2-5; D is unclear. The CDR3 extends over 13 amino acids. V lost 0 bases, J lost 1 base, and 3 bases lay in between. Germline lookup yields CDR1 SGHAT and CDR2 FQNNGV. The chain's CDR3 is CASSLESQETQYF. The CDR3 DNA is TGTGCCAGCAGCTTAGAGAGCCAAGAGACCCAGTACTTC.

The V and J genes are TRBV27 and TRBJ2-1; 8 nucleotides line up with TRBD2. J lost 0 bases, V lost 7 bases, and 11 bases had no gene match. The CDR3 has 17 residues. The germline V gene has CDR1 MNHEY and CDR2 SMNVEV (reference sequence). This CDR3 is CASTRRGGRSSYNEQFF. The CDR3 DNA reads TGTGCCAGCACCCGCAGGGGCGGGAGGAGCTCCTACAATGAGCAGTTCTTC.

The rearrangement joins TRBV24-1 to TRBJ2-1; D is possibly TRBD2 (6 bases). The ends were cut back, 8 bases at V and 1 base at J, with 8 bases in the middle. The V gene's germline CDR1 is KGHDR and CDR2 SFDVKD. There are 13 residues in the CDR3. The CDR3 DNA follows: TGTGCCACCATAGGGACTTCCTACAATGAGCAGTTCTTC. It is translated as CATIGTSYNEQFF.

J is TRBJ1-1 and V is TRBV6-2 or TRBV6-3; unclear D gene. The germline V and J ends were trimmed by 6 bases and 12 bases, with 23 bases remaining between them. There are 14 residues in the CDR3. Germline CDR1 and CDR2: MNHEY and SVGEGT. CDR3 in DNA: TGTGCCAGCAGCCTAGCCCGGGCCAACAAAGTCCCTTTCTTT. Amino acid sequence: CASSLARANKVPFF.

This clone was seen just once. The chain couples TRBV27 to TRBJ2-7; a possible D gene is TRBD1 (7 bases). CDR1 is MNHEY and CDR2 is SMNVEV in the germline V gene (reference sequence). CDR3 size: 13 residues. V shed 2 bases and J shed 7 bases, with 12 bases lying between them. The CDR3 DNA follows: TGTGCCAGCAGTTTAGGAGGGGGCCGGGAGCAGTACTTC. Residues: CASSLGGGREQYF.